Listed below are T cell receptor beta chains from one sample, sequenced in a study of T cells after yellow fever vaccination. TCRdb re-analysed the 5' RACE reads in MiXCR, keeping a single row per CDR3 protein. Here the sample spans hundreds of thousands of distinct CDR3 sequences, 8.7% being singletons. The material was PBMCs, obtained on the day of the first yellow fever vaccination. These receptors were taken from a man between 18 and 35 years old who received the YFV17D yellow fever vaccine. CDR3s include the opening cysteine and the closing phenylalanine or tryptophan. D genes are given only for firm matches. A row's size may be missing; if present it is once, few, many or a size class.

TRBD2 TRBJ2-3 TRBV12-3/TRBV12-4 . TGTGCCAGCAGTTCGCCTCGGGCGGGGGGAACAGATACGCAGTATTTT CASSSPRAGGTDTQYF
. TRBJ2-7 TRBV2 . TGTGCCACCTCCTTCCACTACGAGCAGTACTTC CATSFHYEQYF
. TRBJ2-1 TRBV5-1 many TGCGCCAGCAGCTTCGCAGCCCTTGGTGATGAGCAGTTCTTC CASSFAALGDEQFF
TRBD2 TRBJ2-1 TRBV7-3 few TGTGCCAGCAGCTTGAAAGGACTAGCGGTTGTCAATGAGCAGTTCTTC CASSLKGLAVVNEQFF
TRBD1 TRBJ1-6 TRBV9 . TGTGCCAGCAGCACCGACAGGGGGCCCGAATCCCTCCACTTT CASSTDRGPESLHF
TRBD2 TRBJ2-2 TRBV7-2 many TGTGCCAGCAGCCATACTAGCGGGGGCGCCGGGGAGCTGTTTTTT CASSHTSGGAGELFF
TRBD1 TRBJ1-2 TRBV2 . TGTGCCAGCACTGACGGGACAGGGGATATTTCTAACTATGGCTACACCTTC CASTDGTGDISNYGYTF
. TRBJ1-5 TRBV5-5 few TGTGCCAGCAGCTGGGCCCCGAACAATCAGCCCCAGCATTTT CASSWAPNNQPQHF
. TRBJ1-6 TRBV20-1 . TGCAGTGCTAGCCCTTCAGGGAGCTCCTATAATTCACCCCTCCACTTT CSASPSGSSYNSPLHF
. TRBJ2-1 TRBV7-9 many TGTGCCAGCAGCCCTCCGAGAAGCTCCTACAATGAGCAGTTCTTC CASSPPRSSYNEQFF
TRBD2 TRBJ2-3 TRBV9 few TGTGCCAGCAGCGTAGCGGAGGGAGGGACAGATACGCAGTATTTT CASSVAEGGTDTQYF
. TRBJ1-2 TRBV29-1 few TGCAGCGTTGAAGCCGAACTCTACACCTTC CSVEAELYTF
. TRBJ2-3 TRBV5-4 . TGTGCCAGCAGCCCCGGGTACGGCACAGATACGCAGTATTTT CASSPGYGTDTQYF
. TRBJ2-2 TRBV4-3 many TGCGCCAGCAGCCAAGATCCGGGAACCGGGGAGCTGTTTTTT CASSQDPGTGELFF
TRBD1 TRBJ1-1 TRBV12-3/TRBV12-4 many TGTGCCAGCAGTTTTCCGGTATCAGGGGGCGCGAATGAAGCTTTCTTT CASSFPVSGGANEAFF
. TRBJ2-2 TRBV7-3 many TGTGCCAGCAGCGCCCCGGGCTCCGGGGAGCTGTTTTTT CASSAPGSGELFF
TRBD1 TRBJ2-7 TRBV6-5 . TGTGCCAGCAGTTTTCGACAGGGTATAGTCTACGAGCAGTACTTC CASSFRQGIVYEQYF
. TRBJ2-1 TRBV5-6 . TGTGCCAGCAGCTTGTCCGGCGGGTTCCTCTCCTACAATGAGCAGTTCTTC CASSLSGGFLSYNEQFF